A single sample gave rise to the 22 T cell receptor beta chains below, sequenced in a study of blood T cell repertoires in COVID-19. Clones were read by immunoSEQ multiplex PCR, and TCRdb kept only the in-frame ones, dropping some. The sample holds almost 200,000 clones, around 92% seen once. Sequenced: PBMCs or T cells enriched from blood (not recorded which). Every receptor here comes from a woman younger than 30 who had recovered from COVID-19.

J is TRBJ2-2 and V is TRBV5-4; D is ambiguous. Trimming shortened V by 4 bases and J by 7 bases, and 11 bases separated the two germline ends. The CDR3 is 13 residues long. The germline gives CDR1 SGHNT, CDR2 YYREEE (reference sequence). CDR3 nucleotide sequence: TGTGCCAGCAGCCCCAACTTGATCGGGGAGCTGTTTTTT. Translating it yields CASSPNLIGELFF.

The V and J genes are TRBV9 and TRBJ1-2; D ambiguous. V was shortened by 3 bases and J by 5 bases, with 5 bases between the two germline ends. Germline lookup yields CDR1 SGDLS and CDR2 YYNGEE. The CDR3 length is 11 residues. The CDR3 reads CASSALYGYTF. CDR3 DNA: TGTGCCAGCAGCGCCCTTTATGGCTACACCTTC.

V gene TRBV27 combines with J gene TRBJ2-6; 9 positions match TRBD1. V shed 5 bases and J 4 bases; nucleotides not matched to a gene: 12. CDR1 and CDR2 from the germline V gene are MNHEY and SMNVEV (reference sequence). There are 18 residues in the CDR3. The CDR3 nucleotides are TGTGCCAGCAGTCCCCCGGGACAGGGAGTGGTAGGGGCCAACGTCCTGACTTTC. This gives the protein CASSPPGQGVVGANVLTF.

The V gene is TRBV3-1 (or the pseudogene TRBV3-2), the J gene TRBJ2-7; 9 positions agree with TRBD2. The CDR3 is 13 amino acids. Germline V gene sequence: CDR1 LGHDT, CDR2 YNNKEL (reference sequence). Germline trimming cut 4 bases from V and 5 bases from J; bases unmatched to any gene: 3. CDR3 sequence reads: CASSRGGVNEQYF. The DNA for the CDR3 is TGTGCCAGCAGCCGCGGGGGGGTAAACGAGCAGTACTTC.

The chain has TRBV11-2 and TRBJ1-2; 7 bases match TRBD1. With V trimmed by 5 bases and J by 7 bases, 7 bases remained unmatched. The CDR3 runs to 13 residues. CDR1 is SGHAT and CDR2 is FQNNGV in the germline V gene. The CDR3 protein is CASSTPRQGGYTF. The CDR3 DNA reads TGTGCCAGCAGCACACCCCGACAGGGTGGCTACACCTTC.

This chain joins TRBV7-8 and TRBJ1-4, with D maybe TRBD1 (6 bases). Germline V gives CDR1 SGHVS, CDR2 FQNEAQ. The V end lost 2 bases, the J end lost 8 bases, and 15 bases lay between the germline ends. This CDR3 comprises 15 residues. The CDR3 loop reads CASSLTWAGAEKLFF. CDR3 DNA sequence: TGTGCCAGCAGCTTAACATGGGCAGGGGCGGAAAAACTGTTTTTT.

This clone was detected once. The V gene is TRBV28, the J gene TRBJ2-4; D not certain. Trimming cost V 4 bases and J 6 bases, with 16 bases left between them. CDR3 size: 15 residues. Germline values: CDR1 MDHEN, CDR2 SYDVKM. The CDR3 DNA sequence: TGTGCCAGCAGTTACGACGCAGCGCCATTAAACATTCAGTACTTC. Translation: CASSYDAAPLNIQYF.

This clone was picked up one time. The chain links TRBV5-1 to TRBJ2-1; 10 bases map to TRBD1. CDR1 SGHRS and CDR2 YFSETQ come from the germline V gene. The trim removed 4 bases at V and 7 bases at J, leaving 8 bases unmatched. The CDR3 totals 15 residues. The CDR3 is CASSSTGTGENEQFF. CDR3 sequence (DNA): TGCGCCAGCAGCAGTACCGGGACAGGGGAAAATGAGCAGTTCTTC.

The V and J genes are TRBV18 and TRBJ2-3; 13 nucleotides line up with TRBD2. This CDR3 contains 18 residues. Germline CDR1 and CDR2: KGHSH and LQKENI. The ends lost 2 bases at V and 2 bases at J; junction bases unmatched: 7. The CDR3 protein is CASSPIGLAGASTDTQYF. The CDR3 region has the DNA TGTGCCAGCTCACCAATAGGACTAGCGGGGGCGTCCACAGATACGCAGTATTTT.

V gene TRBV10-2 combines with J gene TRBJ1-3, with a possible D match to TRBD1 (5 bases). Germline V gene data show CDR1 as WSHSY and CDR2 as SAAADI. The V and J ends lost 3 bases and 5 bases respectively, with 14 bases between them. The CDR3 covers 15 residues. This CDR3 reads CASSDRQGLRNTIYF. CDR3 DNA: TGCGCCAGCAGTGATCGGCAGGGCCTGCGAAACACCATATATTTT.

The chain uses TRBV7-9 and TRBJ2-7, with D tentatively TRBD1 (5 bases). Germline CDR1 SEHNR, CDR2 FQNEAQ (reference sequence). Trimming cost V 1 base and J 3 bases, with 10 bases left between them. This CDR3 is 14 amino acids long. CDR3 nucleotides: TGTGCCAGCAGCTTAGAAAGGGGAAGCTACGAGCAGTACTTC. Protein: CASSLERGSYEQYF.

The chain uses TRBV5-4 and TRBJ2-4; TRBD2 agrees at 8 bases. This CDR3 has 17 amino acids. The junction had 7 bases not matched to a gene; V was cut back by 2 bases and J by 0 bases. Germline CDR1 reads SGHNT; CDR2 reads YYREEE (reference sequence). CDR3 sequence: CASSFGGVALAKNIQYF. In DNA form, the CDR3 reads TGTGCCAGCAGCTTCGGGGGGGTAGCATTAGCCAAAAACATTCAGTACTTC.

The CDR3 DNA reads as TGTGCCAGCAGCTTAGAGTCAGGGCGTAATTCACCCCTCCACTTT. Protein: CASSLESGRNSPLHF. The chain couples TRBV11-2 to TRBJ1-6; D is perhaps TRBD1 (5 bases). The CDR3 has 15 amino acids. V gave up 0 bases and J gave up 6 bases, with 9 bases separating them. The V gene's germline CDR1 is SGHAT and CDR2 FQNNGV.

The chain combines TRBV7-9 with TRBJ1-1; TRBD1 is a possible D gene (6 bases). CDR1 SEHNR and CDR2 FQNEAQ come from the germline V gene (reference sequence). V lost 7 bases to trimming and J lost 3 bases, with 18 bases between them. This CDR3 has 15 amino acids. For the CDR3, the DNA is TGTGCCAGCATCAACGGTGGGGAGGGGGACACTGAAGCTTTCTTT. Its translation: CASINGGEGDTEAFF.

The gene calls are TRBV5-1 and TRBJ1-2, with D perhaps TRBD1 (6 bases). The length of the CDR3 is 15 residues. Looked up from germline, CDR1 is SGHRS and CDR2 is YFSETQ. Trimming shortened V by 1 base and J by 6 bases, and 16 bases separated the two germline ends. The CDR3 coding sequence is TGCGCCAGCAGCTTGTCGGCAGGGGTAAAGGATGGCTACACCTTC. Translation: CASSLSAGVKDGYTF.

V gene TRBV5-1 combines with J gene TRBJ1-5, with 7 bases aligning to TRBD1. V gave up 0 bases and J gave up 5 bases; unmatched junction bases: 14. CDR1 and CDR2 from the germline V gene are SGHRS and YFSETQ. This CDR3 spans 18 amino acids. The CDR3 protein is CASSLATGIDKLYQPQHF. The DNA of the CDR3 is TGCGCCAGCAGCTTGGCGACAGGGATTGACAAGTTGTATCAGCCCCAGCATTTT. The entire variable domain, with the rest obtained from reference TRBV5-1 and TRBJ1-5, is as follows: KAGVTQTPRYLIKTRGQQVTLSCSPISGHRSVSWYQQTPGQGLQFLFEYFSETQRNKGNFPGRFSGRQFSNSRSEMNVSTLELGDSALYLCASSLATGIDKLYQPQHFGDGTRLSIL.

The chain is built from TRBV11-2 and TRBJ2-2; D is perhaps TRBD1 (6 bases). Germline V lookup: CDR1 SGHAT, CDR2 FQNNGV. V lost 5 bases, J lost 1 base, and 14 bases lay in between. The CDR3 covers 16 residues. The CDR3 sequence: CASSSPGTQNTGELFF. DNA of the CDR3: TGTGCCAGCAGCAGCCCCGGGACACAGAACACCGGGGAGCTGTTTTTT. The variable domain in full, completed from reference TRBV11-2 and TRBJ2-2, reads EAGVAQSPRYKIIEKRQSVAFWCNPISGHATLYWYQQILGQGPKLLIQFQNNGVVDDSQLPKDRFSAERLKGVDSTLKIQPAKLEDSAVYLCASSSPGTQNTGELFFGEGSRLTVL.

The chain carries TRBV6-5 and TRBJ1-2; D is uncertain. Germline V CDR1 and CDR2: MNHEY, SVGAGI. The length of the CDR3 is 12 residues. The V and J ends lost 4 bases and 8 bases respectively, with 11 bases between them. The CDR3 DNA reads TGTGCCAGCAGTTTGGAGGCGCGCGGCTACACCTTC. Translated, it gives CASSLEARGYTF.

The chain has TRBV29-1 and TRBJ1-5, with a tentative D call TRBD1 (5 bases). Trimming took off 4 bases at V and 4 bases at J, with 14 bases between the two ends. Looked up from germline, CDR1 is SQVTM and CDR2 is ANQGSEA. CDR3 length: 14 residues. The CDR3 reads CSVGGDHPNQPQHF. The CDR3 region has the DNA TGCAGCGTTGGGGGGGATCACCCGAATCAGCCCCAGCATTTT.

The chain couples TRBV10-1 to TRBJ1-1, with D unclear. The length of the CDR3 is 14 residues. With 5 bases removed from V and 0 bases from J, the gap between germline ends came to 10 bases. Germline CDR1 reads WNHNN; CDR2 reads SYGVQD (reference sequence). In nucleotides, the CDR3 is TGCGCCAGCAGTTCGGGTCACCTGAACACTGAAGCTTTCTTT. Translation: CASSSGHLNTEAFF.

The chain has TRBV6-5 and TRBJ1-1; possible D gene TRBD1, 5 bases. Between the trimmed V and J ends, which lost 3 bases and 0 bases, there was a span of 11 bases. CDR1 is MNHEY, CDR2 SVGAGI, per germline. The CDR3 runs to 15 residues. The CDR3 loop is CASSYAGIMNTEAFF. The CDR3 nucleotides read TGTGCCAGCAGTTATGCAGGGATTATGAACACTGAAGCTTTCTTT.

The gene calls are TRBV7-9 and TRBJ1-1; TRBD1 matches at 7 bases. Unmatched junction bases numbered 7, after V lost 4 bases and J lost 2 bases. Germline lookup yields CDR1 SEHNR and CDR2 FQNEAQ (reference sequence). CDR3 size: 15 residues. The CDR3 reads CASSSTTGDNTEAFF. The CDR3, as DNA: TGTGCCAGCAGCTCCACTACAGGGGATAACACTGAAGCTTTCTTT.